The clone carrying this TCR beta chain was counted at least ten times. The authors amplified TCR beta CDR3 regions, and they did so from RNA transcripts for repertoire sequencing. Investigators did first-round RT-PCR with HTBI primers, then second-round multiplex PCR. Each CDR3 protein is one row after TCRdb ran MiXCR on the multiplex PCR reads. The table includes some 390,000 distinct CDR3 sequences, around 18% detected once. This sample is part of a study of Graves' ophthalmopathy and Graves' hyperthyroidism. The receptor was derived from a woman between 18 and 29 years old with Graves' ophthalmopathy. Sequences were obtained from peripheral blood.

This CDR3 is CASVTTGELFF. CDR3 coding DNA: TGTGCCAGCGTGACAACCGGGGAGCTGTTTTTT. The chain carries TRBV28 and TRBJ2-2; D gene ambiguous. Germline V gene sequence: CDR1 MDHEN, CDR2 SYDVKM. The CDR3 runs 11 residues. V was clipped by 8 bases and J by 5 bases, with 6 bases between them.